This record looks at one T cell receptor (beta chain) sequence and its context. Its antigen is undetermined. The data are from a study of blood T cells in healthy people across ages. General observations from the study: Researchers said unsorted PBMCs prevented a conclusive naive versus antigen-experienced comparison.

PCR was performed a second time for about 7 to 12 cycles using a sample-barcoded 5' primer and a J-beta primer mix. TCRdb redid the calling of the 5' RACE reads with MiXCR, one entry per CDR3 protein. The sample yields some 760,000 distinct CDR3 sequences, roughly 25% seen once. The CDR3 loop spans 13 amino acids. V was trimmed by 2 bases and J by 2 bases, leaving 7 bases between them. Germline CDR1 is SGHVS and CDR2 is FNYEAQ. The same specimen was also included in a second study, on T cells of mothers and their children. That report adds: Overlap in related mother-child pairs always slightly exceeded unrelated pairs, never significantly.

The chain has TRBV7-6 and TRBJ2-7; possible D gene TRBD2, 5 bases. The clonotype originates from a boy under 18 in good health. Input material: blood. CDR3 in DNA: TGTGCCAGCAGCTTACAGGAGGCCTACGAGCAGTACTTC. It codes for CASSLQEAYEQYF.